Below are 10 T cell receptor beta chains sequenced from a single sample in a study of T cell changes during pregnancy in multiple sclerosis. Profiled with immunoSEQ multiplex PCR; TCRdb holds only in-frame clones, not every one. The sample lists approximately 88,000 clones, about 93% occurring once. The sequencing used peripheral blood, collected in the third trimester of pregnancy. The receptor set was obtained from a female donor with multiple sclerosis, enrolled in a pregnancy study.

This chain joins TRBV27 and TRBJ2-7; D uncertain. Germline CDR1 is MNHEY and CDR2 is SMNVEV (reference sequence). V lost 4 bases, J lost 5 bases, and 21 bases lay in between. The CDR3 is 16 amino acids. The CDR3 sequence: CASSSLSDIISDEQYF. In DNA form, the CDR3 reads TGTGCCAGCAGTTCTCTCTCAGATATAATATCCGACGAGCAGTACTTC.

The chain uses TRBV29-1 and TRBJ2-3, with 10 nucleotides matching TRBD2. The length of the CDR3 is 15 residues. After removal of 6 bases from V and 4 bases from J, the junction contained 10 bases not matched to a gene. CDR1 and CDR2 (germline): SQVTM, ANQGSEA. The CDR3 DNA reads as TGCAGCGTAGACGCTAGCGGGAGAGGTTCAGATACGCAGTATTTT. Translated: CSVDASGRGSDTQYF.

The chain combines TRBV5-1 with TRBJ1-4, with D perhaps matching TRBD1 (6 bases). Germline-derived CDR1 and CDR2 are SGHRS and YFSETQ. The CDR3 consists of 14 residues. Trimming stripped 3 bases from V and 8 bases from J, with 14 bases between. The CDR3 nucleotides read TGCGCCAGCAGCTCACAGGGTCTCAGGGAAAAACTGTTTTTT. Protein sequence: CASSSQGLREKLFF. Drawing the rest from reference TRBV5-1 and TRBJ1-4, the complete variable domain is KAGVTQTPRYLIKTRGQQVTLSCSPISGHRSVSWYQQTPGQGLQFLFEYFSETQRNKGNFPGRFSGRQFSNSRSEMNVSTLELGDSALYLCASSSQGLREKLFFGSGTQLSVL.

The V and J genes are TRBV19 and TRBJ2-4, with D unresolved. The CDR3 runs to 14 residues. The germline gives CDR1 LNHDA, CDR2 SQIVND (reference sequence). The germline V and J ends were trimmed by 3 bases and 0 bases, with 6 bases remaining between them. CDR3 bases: TGTGCCAGTAGTATGGAGATAGCCAAAAACATTCAGTACTTC. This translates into CASSMEIAKNIQYF.

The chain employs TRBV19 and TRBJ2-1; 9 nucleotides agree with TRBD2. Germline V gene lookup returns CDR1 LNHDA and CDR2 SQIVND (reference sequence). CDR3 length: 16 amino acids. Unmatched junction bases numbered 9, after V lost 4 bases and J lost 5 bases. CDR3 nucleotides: TGTGCCAGTAGTACCCGACTAGCGGAATCGGACAATGAGCAGTTCTTC. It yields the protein CASSTRLAESDNEQFF.

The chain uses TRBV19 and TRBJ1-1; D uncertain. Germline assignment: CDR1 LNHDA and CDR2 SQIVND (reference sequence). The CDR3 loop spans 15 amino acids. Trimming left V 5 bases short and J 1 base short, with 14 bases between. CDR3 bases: TGTGCCAGTAGTTCCCGCGAGCGGCGGAACACTGAAGCTTTCTTT. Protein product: CASSSRERRNTEAFF.

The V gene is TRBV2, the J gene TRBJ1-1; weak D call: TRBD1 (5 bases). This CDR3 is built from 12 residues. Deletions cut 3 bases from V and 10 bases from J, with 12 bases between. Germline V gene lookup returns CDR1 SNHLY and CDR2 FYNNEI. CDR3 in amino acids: CASSDMVGGAFF. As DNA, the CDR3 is TGTGCCAGCAGTGATATGGTCGGGGGAGCTTTCTTT.

In DNA, the CDR3 is TGTGCCAGCAGTGAAATGACTAGGATATCGTACACAGATACGCAGTATTTT. Translating it yields CASSEMTRISYTDTQYF. The rearrangement joins TRBV6-1 to TRBJ2-3; D may be TRBD2 (6 bases). V was clipped by 2 bases and J by 2 bases, with 17 bases between them. CDR3 length equals 17 residues. Per germline, CDR1 MNHNS and CDR2 SASEGT.

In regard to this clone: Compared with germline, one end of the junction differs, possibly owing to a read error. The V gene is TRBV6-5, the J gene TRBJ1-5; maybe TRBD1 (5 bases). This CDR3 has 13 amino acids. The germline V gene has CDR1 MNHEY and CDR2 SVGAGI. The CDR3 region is CAGSYGGDQPQHF. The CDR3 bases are TGTGCCGGCAGTTACGGAGGGGACCAGCCCCAGCATTTT.

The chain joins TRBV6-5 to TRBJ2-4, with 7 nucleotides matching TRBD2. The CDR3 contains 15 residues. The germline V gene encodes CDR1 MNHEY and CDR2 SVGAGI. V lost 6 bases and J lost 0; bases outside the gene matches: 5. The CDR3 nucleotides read TGTGCCAGCAGGGGGGGGACTTTAGCCAAAAACATTCAGTACTTC. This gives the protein CASRGGTLAKNIQYF.